What follows describes a single TCR beta chain. Its antigen is currently not known. There are no base qualities to consult, and no much larger clone falls within one base. The cohort consisted of approximately 670 healthy bone marrow donors. At the time of sampling, every cohort member was nominally healthy, though immune exposures that went unrecorded were likely present. The donor was CMV seronegative and belonged to the group of 350 to 400 seronegative cohort members. Every donor gave a peripheral blood sample, and the peripheral blood mononuclear cells from that sample were used for TCR beta sequencing. The Qiagen DNeasy Blood Extraction Kit was used to extract genomic DNA from the blood cell samples. From the cysteine through the phenylalanine, the CDR3 covers 16 amino acids. Only the CDR3 region is kept as DNA, spanning 48 bases read in frame from base 1. Trimming accounts for 2 bases at V and 7 bases at J, while the number of junction bases matched to no gene is 10. The germline V gene sets CDR1 to MGHDK and CDR2 to SYGVNS.

This record comes from a study of cytomegalovirus exposure and HLA in healthy donors (dated by TCRdb to the late 2010s). With regard to the full study: According to an earlier analysis of 550 to 700 of the donors, about 180 million T cells yielded roughly 110 million unique TCR beta sequences and 276 Gb of sequence data. Roughly 300 gigabases of sequencing data and approximately 85 million unique TCR sequences were included in an early release covering 500 to 750 HLA-typed donors. Among the roughly 400 genotyped donors, roughly 80% belonged to the genetic ancestry cluster associated with self-reported Caucasian donors. The aim of the study was to test whether cataloging public T cell receptors could identify signatures of past pathogen exposure. The T cell repertoires of several hundred subjects were profiled by immunosequencing and related to cytomegalovirus serostatus. Along with the approximately 700-subject first cohort, a separate validation cohort of over a hundred different subjects was used. To predict cytomegalovirus infection status, the study brought together high-throughput TCR immunosequencing, statistical association of individual TCRs with disease status, and machine learning. A later analysis re-analyzed previously published TCR beta repertoires from roughly 630 donors and added high-resolution HLA genotyping to study TCR occurrence patterns. The later analysis used no new phenotypic data to find candidate immune exposures, relying instead on TCR beta sequences and their occurrence across donors. An earlier analysis of 587 of the donors used high-throughput TCR beta sequencing to judge whether each TCR beta V gene segment behaved as functional or pseudogenic. Donor age, sex, ethnicity and CMV serostatus were collected together with the repertoire data. A later genetic analysis took genome-wide SNP genotypes for about three fifths of the 666 donors and used that subset as a discovery cohort. Every discovery cohort repertoire had been produced on one sequencing platform. HLA typing included class I and class II loci at four-digit resolution. Typing coverage varied by locus: roughly 620-640 donors for A, B, C, DRB1 and DQB1; more than 500 for DQA1; about 590 for DPA1; under 490 for DPB1. Roughly 5 DR-DQ haplotypes were handled as single units for association and clustering, since linkage in the cohort was strong. Among a few hundred genotyped donors of the cohort, an average of approximately 240,000 unique TCR beta nucleotide sequences were sequenced per donor, roughly 20% of them non-productive.

The receptor library was made with the immunoSEQ multiplex PCR assay. For the multiplex PCR, a mixture combining 60 forward primers for TCR Vbeta segments and 13 reverse primers for TCR Jbeta segments was used. Amplification of the CDR3 region of rearranged TCR beta genes was performed with a multiplex PCR assay on genomic DNA. Amplified TCR beta libraries were sequenced as 87-base-pair reads on the Illumina HiSeq System. Regarding the original processing steps: Across the 600 to 700 repertoires, a later analysis counted some 81 million unique TCR beta chains, around 11 million of which were shared by at least two donors. To remove PCR and sequencing errors, raw reads were error-corrected and collapsed into unique sequences using a nearest-neighbor algorithm that merged closely related sequences. Alignment of CDR3 sequences to IMGT reference sequences was used to assign V, D and J gene segments. Each retained sequence needed at least a six-nucleotide match to both a V gene segment and a J gene segment. A rearrangement was called productive if the CDR3 had no stop codons and remained in frame with V and J, and every other rearrangement was called non-productive. CDR3 was defined by IMGT convention, running from the second conserved V-encoded cysteine to the conserved J-encoded phenylalanine. Sequences without an unambiguous match to a single V gene segment were excluded from the earlier analysis of about 600 of the donors. An earlier analysis of approximately 590 of the donors called V segments functional above 56.7% productive rearrangements and segregating when the between-donor standard deviation exceeded 5%. A statistical classification framework was built for diagnosing cytomegalovirus status from the catalog of TCR beta chain sequences. In a later analysis, TCR nucleotide sequences were compared against IMGT/GENE-DB human TR gene sequences so that V and J genes could be assigned. Using the TCRdist pipeline, a later analysis assigned CDR3 sequences along with most-parsimonious VDJ recombination scenarios. In a later analysis, each TCR beta chain was defined by its CDR3 amino acid sequence together with its V-gene family, and reads lacking a unique V-gene family were excluded. To address suspected cross-contamination and a sequencing artifact, a later analysis removed 592 highly shared, low-generation-probability nucleotide sequences. A later analysis calculated a clonal expansion index for each public chain from normalized within-repertoire ranks of inferred template counts. In a later analysis, generation probabilities were computed with a VDJ recombination model fitted to out-of-frame rearrangements, and the resulting probabilities were checked against IGoR. In a later analysis, hypergeometric tests were used to score TCR-TCR, TCR-HLA and TCR-CMV co-occurrence, with a repertoire-size bias correction applied to TCR pairs. A later analysis estimated false discovery rates by permuting HLA or CMV assignments 20 times. In a later analysis, co-occurring TCRs were grouped with DBSCAN, and TCRdist sequence similarity was added when clustering was performed within HLA-allele-positive subsets. Repertoires with fewer than 30,000 or more than 120,000 public chains were left out of co-occurrence clustering, as were about five repertoires with anomalous nucleotide sharing. The source is immuneACCESS, and TCRdb retained only in-frame sequences with V and J called. Part of the clones is not carried over; for the studies checked, unresolved V genes explain less than half of this, and the remainder is unexplained. V and J calls and clone size are copied from that table; D and trimming were computed from the DNA. The sample profile shows more than 85,000 clones; more than 80% of them were found once. Jointly, the top ten make up 5.5% to 7% of the sample.

What the authors observed across the whole study: Because HLA typing was unavailable for some donors at each locus, only the typed subset was used in association tests. Broadly in line with IMGT annotations, most TCR beta V segments showed up in productive rearrangements about 87% or about 30% of the time in an earlier analysis of 450 to 750 of the donors. The classifier was reported to diagnose cytomegalovirus status with high specificity and sensitivity in both the original and validation cohorts. Strong co-occurrence of HLA alleles, especially DR and DQ, made assigning TCR associations to individual alleles difficult. Presence/absence analyses assumed roughly uniform sequencing depth across donors, an assumption that may not hold. Some IMGT-functional V segments, including TRBV6-2 and TRBV6-3, could not be told apart with the 87-base-pair reads, so those segments were excluded. A further reported finding was that TCR beta sequences accurately predicted the HLA-A and HLA-B alleles for most subjects in the first cohort. Linkage disequilibrium might explain the correlated functional status among segregating V segments, but an unknown experimental factor could not be excluded. A group of highly shared sequence variants was considered likely to be a technical artifact of the sequencing pipeline. It was suggested by the authors that the approach could potentially be generalized to other disease states and immunological phenotypes. According to a later analysis, parvovirus B19, influenza, CMV and Epstein-Barr virus appeared linked to several top co-occurrence clusters. In this cohort, only TCR beta chains were sequenced, and detectable features were limited by the absence of alpha or paired-chain data. A later genetic analysis associated a missense DCLRE1C variant with V-gene and J-gene trimming of TCR beta chains, and an independent cohort replicated the association. In a later analysis, TCR association rates were found to vary across HLA loci, with the most associated TCRs seen for DRB1 alleles and the fewest for HLA-C alleles. The only immune exposure information available for the cohort was CMV serostatus. In a later analysis, most CMV-associated TCR beta chains were found to appear HLA-restricted, with HLA associations seemingly driven largely by CMV exposure. In a later genetic analysis, fewer N-insertions in productive TCRs were reported among donors in an Asian-associated ancestry cluster than the approximately 670-donor mean. The study listed around 160 TCR beta chains as associated with cytomegalovirus. In vitro tests confirmed that a few of the cytomegalovirus-associated TCR beta chains recognize cytomegalovirus antigens. A later analysis found that HLA-associated TCR beta chains were more clonally expanded and had lower generation probabilities than equally common non-associated chains. While some public TCRs were present in many individuals, most TCR sequences turned up only very rarely across donors. A later analysis associated 17,000 or so TCR beta sequences with specific HLA alleles at a false discovery rate of 0.05. Because counts were too low, about 18 rarely observed V segments, including chromosome 9 orphons, were excluded from the earlier analysis of some 590 of the donors.

Here the chain combines TRBV25-1 and TRBJ2-7; 11 bases in the junction line up with TRBD2. The source of this sequence is a man aged 18 to 30 in good health and CMV-seronegative. The sequencing sample was made of PBMCs. This receptor has the CDR3 CASSEARASGGWEQYF. The sequenced DNA: TGTGCCAGCAGTGAAGCCCGGGCTAGCGGGGGGTGGGAGCAGTACTTC.